This note documents a single T cell receptor (beta chain) sequence. Other DNA variants within this sample encode the same CDR3. The sample originates from a study of blood T cell repertoires in COVID-19. As for the study in general: COVID-19 samples collected from the United States, Italy and Spain covered acute and convalescent phases. T cells, B-cell-depleted T cells, or PBMCs supplied cDNA or gDNA.

Seattle-derived patients entered the study during active infection and were followed longitudinally. Original methodology: Reference gene primer amplification yielded estimated nucleated cell counts. Libraries were prepared by immunoSEQ multiplex PCR; TCRdb keeps only in-frame clonotypes and omits some of them. The DNA was the basis for D and trimming; V, J and clone size are from that table. The sample records fewer than 350,000 clones, approximately 90% being singletons. The TCR comes from a woman in her sixties or seventies with COVID-19, enrolled during active disease. Sequenced input: peripheral blood.

CDR3 bases: TGTGCCAGCAGTTCGAACTATGGCTACACCTTC. It specifies CASSSNYGYTF. The chain uses TRBV6-5 and TRBJ1-2; no definite D call. This CDR3 region has 11 residues. Trimming took off 4 bases at V and 2 bases at J, with 2 bases between the two ends. CDR1 is MNHEY and CDR2 is SVGAGI in the germline V gene.